Below are 32 T cell receptor beta chains sequenced from a single sample in a study of blood T cell repertoires in COVID-19. Repertoires were generated with immunoSEQ multiplex PCR, while TCRdb's copy carries only in-frame clones and drops some. This table has around 61,000 clones, about nine tenths appearing once. The sample was peripheral blood. These receptors were obtained from a man between 45 and 60 years old with active COVID-19.

The chain is built from TRBV5-1 and TRBJ1-6; a weak D match, TRBD1 (5 bases). Per germline, CDR1 SGHRS and CDR2 YFSETQ. This CDR3 is 17 amino acids long. With 4 bases removed from V and 7 bases from J, the gap between germline ends came to 21 bases. The CDR3 DNA is TGCGCCAGCAGCCCCCCCGGGGGGGAAAGTTGGAATTCACCCCTCCACTTT. Translated, it gives CASSPPGGESWNSPLHF.

This clone was picked up a small number of times. This sequence joins TRBV10-3 and TRBJ2-1, with a possible D match to TRBD2 (6 bases). The CDR3 spans 12 residues. CDR1 is ENHRY, CDR2 SYGVKD, per germline. The germline V and J ends were trimmed by 11 bases and 6 bases, with 14 bases remaining between them. The CDR3 DNA reads TGTGCCGGAGGGCGGGACCCCAATGAGCAGTTCTTC. It encodes CAGGRDPNEQFF.

The genes are TRBV24-1 and TRBJ1-1; the D gene is possibly TRBD1 (5 bases). V lost 5 bases to trimming and J lost 7 bases, with 13 bases between them. The CDR3 runs 13 residues. Germline assignment: CDR1 KGHDR and CDR2 SFDVKD. The DNA of the CDR3 is TGTGCCACCAGTGGATCGCCGACAGATGAAGCTTTCTTT. Its translation is CATSGSPTDEAFF.

The rearrangement links TRBV19 to TRBJ2-2; maybe TRBD1 (6 bases). V shed 7 bases and J shed 2 bases, with 14 bases lying between them. CDR1 and CDR2 (germline): LNHDA, SQIVND (reference sequence). CDR3 length equals 15 residues. CDR3 DNA sequence: TGTGCCAGTAATCGGTTACAGGGAAACACCGGGGAGCTGTTTTTT. Amino acids: CASNRLQGNTGELFF.

This clone was seen just once. The rearrangement uses TRBV5-1 and TRBJ2-3; 7 bases line up with TRBD1. V lost 4 bases, J lost 0 bases, and 5 bases stayed unmatched. Germline lookup yields CDR1 SGHRS and CDR2 YFSETQ. CDR3 length equals 15 residues. The CDR3 is CASSPKTGSTDTQYF. DNA for the CDR3: TGCGCCAGCAGCCCAAAGACAGGGAGCACAGATACGCAGTATTTT.

This rearrangement joins TRBV5-1 to TRBJ2-4, with TRBD1 identical over 7 bases. CDR3 length: 16 residues. Germline V gene sequence: CDR1 SGHRS, CDR2 YFSETQ. V was clipped by 4 bases and J by 0 bases; unmatched bases: 7. The CDR3 protein is CASSTRQGLAKNIQYF. The CDR3 DNA reads TGCGCCAGCAGCACCAGACAGGGATTAGCCAAAAACATTCAGTACTTC.

The chain employs TRBV27 and TRBJ2-7; no clear D gene. CDR3 length: 14 residues. Per the germline V gene, CDR1 is MNHEY and CDR2 is SMNVEV (reference sequence). Trimming removed 4 bases at V and 0 bases at J, with 10 bases between. The CDR3 DNA follows: TGTGCCAGCAGTTCCCTCCTCAGCTCCTACGAGCAGTACTTC. Translated, it gives CASSSLLSSYEQYF.

This clone was seen just once. The chain's CDR3 is CASSLSSGRGEQYF. In DNA form, the CDR3 reads TGTGCCAGCAGCTTATCTAGCGGGAGGGGCGAGCAGTACTTC. The rearrangement uses TRBV7-2 and TRBJ2-7, with TRBD2 matching over 12 bases. The CDR3 spans 14 residues. Trimming took 2 bases from V and 6 from J; bases not matched to a gene: 2. Germline assignment: CDR1 SGHTA and CDR2 FQGNSA.

V is TRBV30 and J is TRBJ2-7, with 12 bases lining up with TRBD2. CDR3 length: 16 residues. Germline CDR1 GTSNPN, CDR2 SVGIG (reference sequence). V lost 2 bases to trimming and J lost 0 bases; unmatched junction nucleotides: 5. The CDR3 protein is CAWSKGTSGFSYEQYF. DNA of the CDR3: TGTGCCTGGAGTAAGGGGACTAGCGGGTTCTCCTACGAGCAGTACTTC.

The CDR3 coding sequence is TGTGCCAGCAGCCAAAAGTGGAGCGGCGGGGGGGCCGGCGTAGATACGCAGTATTTT. It encodes CASSQKWSGGGAGVDTQYF. This chain connects TRBV4-2 to TRBJ2-3, with TRBD2 matching 9 bases. V lost 2 bases to trimming and J lost 5 bases; unmatched junction nucleotides: 17. The CDR3 has 19 residues. CDR1 is LGHNA and CDR2 is YNFKEQ in the germline V gene.

V is TRBV3-1 (or the pseudogene TRBV3-2) and J is TRBJ2-3, with a tentative D call TRBD1 (6 bases). The CDR3 has 16 amino acids. Germline V gene data show CDR1 as LGHDT and CDR2 as YNNKEL (reference sequence). V lost 1 base, J lost 5 bases, and 16 bases lay in between. The CDR3 coding sequence is TGTGCCAGCAGCCAAGCTCAGGGGAAAGGGTTAGATACGCAGTATTTT. It yields the protein CASSQAQGKGLDTQYF.

The CDR3, as DNA: TGTGCCAGTAGAGGACAAGCCGATAACTATGGCTACACCTTC. As protein: CASRGQADNYGYTF. The chain joins TRBV19 to TRBJ1-2; tentatively, D is TRBD1 (5 bases). Per the germline V gene, CDR1 is LNHDA and CDR2 is SQIVND (reference sequence). The CDR3 extends over 14 amino acids. V lost 6 bases and J lost 1, with 12 bases in between. Full variable domain (outside the CDR3, taken from reference TRBV19 and TRBJ1-2): DGGITQSPKYLFRKEGQNVTLSCEQNLNHDAMYWYRQDPGQGLRLIYYSQIVNDFQKGDIAEGYSVSREKKESFPLTVTSAQKNPTAFYLCASRGQADNYGYTFGSGTRLTVV.

The chain combines TRBV18 with TRBJ2-7; possibly TRBD2 for D (6 bases). The germline V and J ends were trimmed by 4 bases and 3 bases, with 16 bases remaining between them. The CDR3 covers 15 residues. The germline V gene encodes CDR1 KGHSH and CDR2 LQKENI. The chain's CDR3 is CASSQEGWAGYEQYF. The CDR3 bases are TGTGCCAGCTCACAGGAGGGGTGGGCGGGCTACGAGCAGTACTTC.

The V and J genes are TRBV6-1 and TRBJ2-7; TRBD2 matches at 10 bases. In germline, CDR1 is MNHNS, CDR2 SASEGT. V was pared by 2 bases and J by 11 bases, with 3 bases of the junction left unmatched. This CDR3 region has 12 residues. CDR3: CASSELAGVEYF. The CDR3 nucleotides are TGTGCCAGCAGTGAACTAGCGGGAGTGGAGTACTTC.

The chain carries TRBV6-5 and TRBJ2-1, with D perhaps matching TRBD1 (6 bases). V gave up 6 bases and J gave up 0 bases, with 9 bases separating them. The CDR3 is 14 residues long. Germline V lookup: CDR1 MNHEY, CDR2 SVGAGI. For the CDR3, the DNA is TGTGCCAGCAGGAGACAGGCCTCCTACAATGAGCAGTTCTTC. It encodes CASRRQASYNEQFF.

V and J are TRBV15 and TRBJ2-3, with TRBD2 matching over 10 bases. CDR1 and CDR2 (germline): LNHNV, YYDKDF (reference sequence). V dropped 0 bases and J dropped 10; count of bases not matched to a gene: 16. The CDR3 totals 18 residues. CDR3 coding DNA: TGTGCCACCAGCAGAGATCAAAGGGTCGCTAGCGGGAGCTTGGCGCAGTATTTT. It encodes CATSRDQRVASGSLAQYF.

The chain is built from TRBV7-9 and TRBJ2-3, with D unclear. V was cut by 6 bases and J by 3 bases, with 7 bases left in between. The CDR3 totals 12 residues. Germline V gene sequence: CDR1 SEHNR, CDR2 FQNEAQ (reference sequence). DNA of the CDR3: TGTGCCAGCAGATACGGGACAGATACGCAGTATTTT. This encodes CASRYGTDTQYF.

This rearrangement joins TRBV29-1 to TRBJ2-7, with unresolved D. Germline V lookup: CDR1 SQVTM, CDR2 ANQGSEA. CDR3 length equals 12 residues. V was pared by 4 bases and J by 4 bases, with 11 bases between. CDR3 nucleotide sequence: TGCAGCGTTGGCAACAGTGGTTACGAGCAGTACTTC. Translated: CSVGNSGYEQYF.

V usage is TRBV7-6 and J usage is TRBJ1-1, with D uncertain. The CDR3 sequence is 12 residues long. The V end was cut by 8 bases, the J end by 0 bases, with 7 bases between. The V gene's germline CDR1 is SGHVS and CDR2 FNYEAQ. CDR3 DNA sequence: TGTGCCAGCTCACGGTTGAACACTGAAGCTTTCTTT. It specifies CASSRLNTEAFF. The full variable domain, rest sourced from reference TRBV7-6 and TRBJ1-1, is GAGVSQSPRYKVTKRGQDVALRCDPISGHVSLYWYRQALGQGPEFLTYFNYEAQQDKSGLPNDRFSAERPEGSISTLTIQRTEQRDSAMYRCASSRLNTEAFFGQGTRLTVV.

This rearrangement joins TRBV19 to TRBJ1-2; 9 bases match TRBD1. Germline V gene lookup returns CDR1 LNHDA and CDR2 SQIVND (reference sequence). The CDR3 extends over 17 amino acids. Trimming took 1 base from V and 4 from J; bases not matched to a gene: 10. CDR3 in DNA: TGTGCCAGTAGTATAGGAGGGACAGGGACCCTATCCTATGGCTACACCTTC. Translation gives CASSIGGTGTLSYGYTF. The whole variable domain, remainder taken from reference TRBV19 and TRBJ1-2, is DGGITQSPKYLFRKEGQNVTLSCEQNLNHDAMYWYRQDPGQGLRLIYYSQIVNDFQKGDIAEGYSVSREKKESFPLTVTSAQKNPTAFYLCASSIGGTGTLSYGYTFGSGTRLTVV.

The gene calls are TRBV28 and TRBJ2-5, with TRBD1 matching over 9 bases. The J segment lost 3 bases and the V segment lost 7 bases, leaving 6 bases of the junction unmatched. From germline, CDR1 is MDHEN and CDR2 SYDVKM. The CDR3 contains 14 residues. DNA of the CDR3: TGTGCCAGCACTCTCCGACAGGGGGAAGAGACCCAGTACTTC. This translates into CASTLRQGEETQYF.

The chain links TRBV4-1 to TRBJ2-6; 8 bases align to TRBD1. V was pared by 0 bases and J by 2 bases, with 3 bases of the junction left unmatched. CDR1 MGHRA and CDR2 YSYEKL come from the germline V gene. CDR3 length equals 17 residues. CDR3 in DNA: TGCGCCAGCAGCCAAGATGAGGACAGGGCTGGGGCCAACGTCCTGACTTTC. Its translation is CASSQDEDRAGANVLTF.

V usage is TRBV18 and J usage is TRBJ2-7, with D possibly matching TRBD1 (6 bases). V gave up 6 bases and J gave up 2 bases, with 14 bases separating them. The CDR3 totals 14 residues. CDR1 and CDR2 from the germline V gene are KGHSH and LQKENI. The CDR3 sequence: CASSQGPQAYEQYF. In nucleotides, the CDR3 is TGTGCCAGCTCGCAGGGGCCCCAGGCCTACGAGCAGTACTTC.

The chain uses TRBV5-1 and TRBJ1-6, with a possible D match to TRBD1 (6 bases). Germline-derived CDR1 and CDR2 are SGHRS and YFSETQ. The CDR3 has 14 amino acids. V was cut by 4 bases and J by 7 bases, with 12 bases left in between. The CDR3 bases are TGCGCCAGCAGCCCGGGACATGGGAATTCACCCCTCCACTTT. This sequence encodes CASSPGHGNSPLHF.

The V call is TRBV7-6, the J call TRBJ1-1, with D possibly matching TRBD1 (5 bases). This CDR3 is 15 amino acids long. The germline V gene encodes CDR1 SGHVS and CDR2 FNYEAQ. Trimming left V 5 bases short and J 5 bases short, with 18 bases between. The CDR3 DNA sequence: TGTGCCAGCAGCCCAGCTACAGGTTCCTGGACTGAAGCTTTCTTT. This gives the protein CASSPATGSWTEAFF. Full variable domain (remainder filled in from reference TRBV7-6 and TRBJ1-1): GAGVSQSPRYKVTKRGQDVALRCDPISGHVSLYWYRQALGQGPEFLTYFNYEAQQDKSGLPNDRFSAERPEGSISTLTIQRTEQRDSAMYRCASSPATGSWTEAFFGQGTRLTVV.

This rearrangement joins TRBV6-5 to TRBJ2-7, with D possibly matching TRBD2 (6 bases). The length of the CDR3 is 14 residues. Germline-derived CDR1 and CDR2 are MNHEY and SVGAGI. V shed 7 bases and J shed 0 bases, with 13 bases lying between them. CDR3 DNA sequence: TGTGCCAGCACCGGGACTCATACCTCCTACGAGCAGTACTTC. Its translation: CASTGTHTSYEQYF.

The J gene is TRBJ2-3, the V gene TRBV28; 9 bases map to TRBD2. V was pared by 7 bases and J by 10 bases, with 6 bases of the junction left unmatched. The CDR3 consists of 12 residues. Germline V CDR1 and CDR2: MDHEN, SYDVKM. CDR3 in amino acids: CASTSGTSPQYF. The CDR3 region has the DNA TGTGCCAGCACTTCCGGGACTAGCCCGCAGTATTTT.

The chain recombines TRBV5-1 with TRBJ2-7, with 12 nucleotides matching TRBD1. V lost 4 bases to trimming and J lost 0 bases; unmatched junction nucleotides: 5. This CDR3 is 16 amino acids long. Germline V gives CDR1 SGHRS, CDR2 YFSETQ. In nucleotides, the CDR3 is TGCGCCAGCAGCCTCGGGACAGGGGGCGCCTCCTACGAGCAGTACTTC. Translation: CASSLGTGGASYEQYF.

This sequence joins TRBV5-1 and TRBJ2-7; 7 bases are shared with TRBD1. This CDR3 comprises 14 residues. V gave up 0 bases and J gave up 2 bases; unmatched junction bases: 2. Germline loops: CDR1 SGHRS, CDR2 YFSETQ. The chain's CDR3 is CASSLGTGAYEQYF. The CDR3, as DNA: TGCGCCAGCAGCTTGGGGACAGGAGCCTACGAGCAGTACTTC.

This clone was recorded only once. This sequence joins TRBV7-8 and TRBJ2-2; 8 bases map to TRBD1. With V trimmed by 1 base and J by 4 bases, 5 bases remained unmatched. The CDR3 extends over 16 amino acids. The germline gives CDR1 SGHVS, CDR2 FQNEAQ. The CDR3 region has the DNA TGTGCCAGCAGCTTAGTTTTGGGACAGGCCACCGGGGAGCTGTTTTTT. Translated: CASSLVLGQATGELFF.

This clone appeared a single time. The J gene is TRBJ2-7, the V gene TRBV7-8, with D perhaps TRBD2 (7 bases). Trimming removed 6 bases from V and 2 bases from J, with 23 bases in between. CDR3 length: 17 residues. The V gene's germline CDR1 is SGHVS and CDR2 FQNEAQ. The chain's CDR3 is CASRLRGGRTRTYEQYF. Written as DNA, the CDR3 is TGTGCCAGCAGACTTAGGGGGGGCCGGACCCGAACCTACGAGCAGTACTTC.

CDR3 region: CASSTSYTGELFF. The CDR3 DNA sequence: TGTGCCAGCAGTACTAGCTACACCGGGGAGCTGTTTTTT. The rearrangement uses TRBV12-3 or TRBV12-4 and TRBJ2-2; possible D gene TRBD2, 6 bases. This CDR3 is 13 amino acids long. The V gene lost 5 bases and the J gene lost 3 bases, with 7 bases spanning the gap.